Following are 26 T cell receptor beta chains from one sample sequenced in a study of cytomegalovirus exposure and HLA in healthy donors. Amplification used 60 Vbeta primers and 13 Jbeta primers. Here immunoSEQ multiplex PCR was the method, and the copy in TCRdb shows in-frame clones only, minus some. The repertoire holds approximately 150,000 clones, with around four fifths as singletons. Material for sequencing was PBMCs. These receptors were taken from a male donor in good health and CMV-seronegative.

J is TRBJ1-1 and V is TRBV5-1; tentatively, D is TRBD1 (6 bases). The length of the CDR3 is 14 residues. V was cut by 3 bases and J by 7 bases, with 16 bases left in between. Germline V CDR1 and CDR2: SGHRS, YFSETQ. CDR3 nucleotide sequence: TGCGCCAGCAGCTCCCTGATTGGACAGAATGAAGCTTTCTTT. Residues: CASSSLIGQNEAFF.

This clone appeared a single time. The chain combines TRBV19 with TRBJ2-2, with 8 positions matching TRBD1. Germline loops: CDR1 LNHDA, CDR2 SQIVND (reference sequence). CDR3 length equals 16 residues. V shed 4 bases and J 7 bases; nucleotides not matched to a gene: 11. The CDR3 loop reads CASSKGGRGRGGELFF. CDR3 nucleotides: TGTGCCAGTAGTAAGGGTGGCAGGGGGCGAGGCGGGGAGCTGTTTTTT.

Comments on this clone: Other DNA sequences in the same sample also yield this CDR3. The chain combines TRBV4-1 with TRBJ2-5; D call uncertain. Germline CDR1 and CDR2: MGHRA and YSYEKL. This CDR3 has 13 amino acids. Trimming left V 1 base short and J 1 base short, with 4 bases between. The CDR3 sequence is CASSQASQETQYF. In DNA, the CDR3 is TGCGCCAGCAGCCAAGCCTCCCAAGAGACCCAGTACTTC.

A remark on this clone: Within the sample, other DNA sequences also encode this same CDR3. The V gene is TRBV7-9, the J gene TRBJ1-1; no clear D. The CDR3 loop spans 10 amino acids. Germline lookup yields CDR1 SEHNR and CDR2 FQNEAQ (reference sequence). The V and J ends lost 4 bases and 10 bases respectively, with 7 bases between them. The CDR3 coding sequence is TGTGCCAGCAGCTGGGCAGGAGCTTTCTTT. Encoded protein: CASSWAGAFF.

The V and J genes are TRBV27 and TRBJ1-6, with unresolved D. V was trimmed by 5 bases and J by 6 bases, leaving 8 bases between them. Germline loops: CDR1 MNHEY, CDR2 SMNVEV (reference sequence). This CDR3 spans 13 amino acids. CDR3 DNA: TGTGCCAGCAGTCCCTCGGGTAATTCACCCCTCCACTTT. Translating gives CASSPSGNSPLHF.

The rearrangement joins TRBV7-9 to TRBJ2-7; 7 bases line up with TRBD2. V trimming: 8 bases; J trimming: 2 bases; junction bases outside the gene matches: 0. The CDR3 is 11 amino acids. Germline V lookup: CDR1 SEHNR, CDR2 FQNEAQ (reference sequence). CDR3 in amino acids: CASRGAYEQYF. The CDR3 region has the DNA TGTGCCAGCCGGGGGGCCTACGAGCAGTACTTC.

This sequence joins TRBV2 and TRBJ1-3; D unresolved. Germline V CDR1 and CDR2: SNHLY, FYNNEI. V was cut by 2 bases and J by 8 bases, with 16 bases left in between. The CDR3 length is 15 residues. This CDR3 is CASSEMISGSDTIYF. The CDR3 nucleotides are TGTGCCAGCAGTGAAATGATCTCGGGATCGGACACCATATATTTT.

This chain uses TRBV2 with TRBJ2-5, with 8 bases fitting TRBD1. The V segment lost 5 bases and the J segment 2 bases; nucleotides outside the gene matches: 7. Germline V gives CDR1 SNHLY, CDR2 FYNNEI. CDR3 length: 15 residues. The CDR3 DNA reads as TGTGCCAGCAGTCGCGGGACAGGCCAACAAGAGACCCAGTACTTC. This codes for CASSRGTGQQETQYF.

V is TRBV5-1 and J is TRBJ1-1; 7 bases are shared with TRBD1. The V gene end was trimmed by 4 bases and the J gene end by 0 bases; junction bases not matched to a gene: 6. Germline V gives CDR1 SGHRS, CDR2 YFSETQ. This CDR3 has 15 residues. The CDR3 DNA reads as TGCGCCAGCAGCCGTTCGGGACAGCTGAACACTGAAGCTTTCTTT. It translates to CASSRSGQLNTEAFF.

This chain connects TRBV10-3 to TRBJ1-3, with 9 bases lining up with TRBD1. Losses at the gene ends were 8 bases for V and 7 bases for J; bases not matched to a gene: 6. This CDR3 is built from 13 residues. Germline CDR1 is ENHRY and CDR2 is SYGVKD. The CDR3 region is CAIGGDRENTIYF. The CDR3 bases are TGTGCCATCGGGGGGGACAGGGAGAACACCATATATTTT.

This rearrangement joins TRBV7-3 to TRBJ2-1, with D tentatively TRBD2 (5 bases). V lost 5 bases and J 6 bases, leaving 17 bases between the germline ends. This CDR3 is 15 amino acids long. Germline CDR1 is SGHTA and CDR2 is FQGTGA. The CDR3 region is CASSPRDSSINEQFF. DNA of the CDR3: TGTGCCAGCAGCCCCCGGGATAGTTCAATCAATGAGCAGTTCTTC.

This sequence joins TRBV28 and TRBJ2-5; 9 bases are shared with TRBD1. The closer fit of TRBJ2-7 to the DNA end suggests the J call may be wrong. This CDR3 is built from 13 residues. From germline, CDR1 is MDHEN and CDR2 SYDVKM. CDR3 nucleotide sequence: TGTGCCAGCAGGGGGACAGGGCTCGACGAGCAGTACTTC. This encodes CASRGTGLDEQYF.

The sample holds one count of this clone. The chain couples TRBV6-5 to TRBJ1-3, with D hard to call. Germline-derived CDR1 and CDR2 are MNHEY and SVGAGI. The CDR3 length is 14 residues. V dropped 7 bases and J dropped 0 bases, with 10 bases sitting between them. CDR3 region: CASKEYYSGNTIYF. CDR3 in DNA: TGTGCCAGCAAAGAGTATTACTCTGGAAACACCATATATTTT.

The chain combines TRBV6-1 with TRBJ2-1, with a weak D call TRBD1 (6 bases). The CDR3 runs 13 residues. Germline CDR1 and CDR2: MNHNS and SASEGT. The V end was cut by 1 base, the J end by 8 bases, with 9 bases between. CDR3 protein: CASSEDRVDEQFF. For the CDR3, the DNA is TGTGCCAGCAGTGAAGACAGGGTCGATGAGCAGTTCTTC.

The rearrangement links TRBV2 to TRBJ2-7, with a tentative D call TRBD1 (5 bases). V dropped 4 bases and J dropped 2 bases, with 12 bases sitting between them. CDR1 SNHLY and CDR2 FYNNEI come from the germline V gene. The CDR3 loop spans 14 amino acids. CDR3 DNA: TGTGCCAGCAGTGTGGCAGGGTCGGCCTACGAGCAGTACTTC. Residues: CASSVAGSAYEQYF.

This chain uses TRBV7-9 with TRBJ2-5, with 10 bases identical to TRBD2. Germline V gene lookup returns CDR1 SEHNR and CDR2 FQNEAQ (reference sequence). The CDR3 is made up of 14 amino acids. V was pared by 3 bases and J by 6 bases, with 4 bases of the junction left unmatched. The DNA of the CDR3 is TGTGCCAGCAGCTTCACGACTAGCGGGCAGACCCAGTACTTC. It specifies CASSFTTSGQTQYF.

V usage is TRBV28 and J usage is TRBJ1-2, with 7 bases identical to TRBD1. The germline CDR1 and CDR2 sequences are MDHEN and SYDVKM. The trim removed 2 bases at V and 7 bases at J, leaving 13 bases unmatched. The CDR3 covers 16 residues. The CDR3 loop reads CASSLIPGGTFSGYTF. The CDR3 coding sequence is TGTGCCAGCAGTTTAATCCCAGGGGGAACGTTCTCTGGCTACACCTTC.

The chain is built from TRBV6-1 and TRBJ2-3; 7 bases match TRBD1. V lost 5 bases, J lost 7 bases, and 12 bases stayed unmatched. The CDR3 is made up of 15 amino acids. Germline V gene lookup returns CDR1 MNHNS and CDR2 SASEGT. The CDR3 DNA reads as TGTGCCAGCAGTTTAGCCCGGACAGGATCTTATACGCAGTATTTT. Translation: CASSLARTGSYTQYF.

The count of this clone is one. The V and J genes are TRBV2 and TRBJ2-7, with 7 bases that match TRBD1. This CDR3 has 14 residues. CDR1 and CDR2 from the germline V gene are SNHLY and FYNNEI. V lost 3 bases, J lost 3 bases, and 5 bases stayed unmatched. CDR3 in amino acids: CASSDQGQSYEQYF. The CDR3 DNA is TGTGCCAGCAGTGACCAGGGACAGAGCTACGAGCAGTACTTC.

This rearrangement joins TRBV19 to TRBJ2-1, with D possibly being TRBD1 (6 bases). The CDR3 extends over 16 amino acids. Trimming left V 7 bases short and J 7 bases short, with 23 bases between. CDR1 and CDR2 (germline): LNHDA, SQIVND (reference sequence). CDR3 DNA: TGTGCCAGTACCAGGAGTCGGGGCAAAAGGGGGAATGAGCAGTTCTTC. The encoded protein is CASTRSRGKRGNEQFF. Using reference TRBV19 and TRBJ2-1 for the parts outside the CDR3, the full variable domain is DGGITQSPKYLFRKEGQNVTLSCEQNLNHDAMYWYRQDPGQGLRLIYYSQIVNDFQKGDIAEGYSVSREKKESFPLTVTSAQKNPTAFYLCASTRSRGKRGNEQFFGPGTRLTVL.

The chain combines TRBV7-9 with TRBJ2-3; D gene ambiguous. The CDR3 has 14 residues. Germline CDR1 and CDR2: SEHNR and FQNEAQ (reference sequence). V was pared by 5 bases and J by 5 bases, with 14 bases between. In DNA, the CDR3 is TGTGCCAGCAGCCGGGTACCTCTCGAAGATACGCAGTATTTT. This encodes CASSRVPLEDTQYF.

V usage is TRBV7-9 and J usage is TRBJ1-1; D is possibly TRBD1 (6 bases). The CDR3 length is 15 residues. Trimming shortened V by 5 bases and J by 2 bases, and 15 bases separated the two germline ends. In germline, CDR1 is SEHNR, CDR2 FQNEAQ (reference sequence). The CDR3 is CASSPPGHKNTEAFF. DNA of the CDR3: TGTGCCAGCAGCCCGCCGGGACACAAAAACACTGAAGCTTTCTTT.

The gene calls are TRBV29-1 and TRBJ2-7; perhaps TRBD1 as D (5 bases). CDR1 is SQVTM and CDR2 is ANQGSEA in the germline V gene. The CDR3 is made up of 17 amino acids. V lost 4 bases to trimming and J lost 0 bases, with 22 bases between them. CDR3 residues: CSVVWQGNPWSSYEQYF. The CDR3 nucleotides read TGCAGCGTTGTTTGGCAGGGAAACCCCTGGAGCTCCTACGAGCAGTACTTC.

The CDR3 protein is CASCLSGTGENLETQYF. The DNA of the CDR3 is TGTGCCAGCTGCCTCTCCGGGACAGGGGAAAACTTAGAGACCCAGTACTTC. The J gene is TRBJ2-5, the V gene TRBV9, with 10 bases lining up with TRBD1. V was clipped by 7 bases and J by 4 bases; unmatched bases: 16. This CDR3 is 17 amino acids long. Per germline, CDR1 SGDLS and CDR2 YYNGEE.

The CDR3, as DNA: TGCAGCGTTCGGGACAGTCCCTACGAGCAGTACTTC. The encoded protein is CSVRDSPYEQYF. The J gene is TRBJ2-7, the V gene TRBV29-1; 7 bases agree with TRBD1. The J segment lost 2 bases and the V segment lost 5 bases, leaving 3 bases of the junction unmatched. Germline-derived CDR1 and CDR2 are SQVTM and ANQGSEA. The CDR3 spans 12 residues.

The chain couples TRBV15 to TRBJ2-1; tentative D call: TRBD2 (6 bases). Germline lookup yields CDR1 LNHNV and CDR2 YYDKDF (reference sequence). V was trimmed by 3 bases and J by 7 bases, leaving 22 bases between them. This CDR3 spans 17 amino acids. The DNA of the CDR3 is TGTGCCACCAGCAGCTACCCGCTGGCGGGAACAGAAAATGAGCAGTTCTTC. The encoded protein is CATSSYPLAGTENEQFF.